This is a list of T cell receptor beta chains from one sample in a study of blood T cell repertoires in COVID-19. Produced via immunoSEQ multiplex PCR; TCRdb's table is partial and in-frame only. The repertoire includes 250,000 to 400,000 clones, approximately 88% of them detected once, and 1.5% to 2% sits in the top ten. Material for sequencing was peripheral blood. The source of these receptors is a woman aged 30 to 39 with COVID-19, enrolled during active disease. Both conserved end residues are part of each CDR3. D genes are given only for firm matches.

j_gene,v_gene,d_gene,CDR3aa
TRBJ2-3,TRBV11-2,NA,CASSLYGGAADTQYF
TRBJ2-1,TRBV5-4,TRBD2,CASSFPSGGSSYNEQFF
TRBJ2-3,TRBV5-1,TRBD2,CASSLRLAGTLTDTQYF
TRBJ2-7,TRBV5-1,NA,CASSLRTAYEQYF
TRBJ1-1,TRBV7-9,TRBD1,CASSLQGASTEAFF
TRBJ2-7,TRBV7-2,TRBD2,CASSHSGESYEQYF
TRBJ1-5,TRBV19,NA,CASARSYNQPQHF
TRBJ2-3,TRBV2,TRBD2,CASMRGNPSTDTQYF
TRBJ2-5,TRBV5-8,NA,CASSLTDSEETQYF
TRBJ2-2,TRBV5-1,TRBD2,CASSSGGTNTGELFF